One T cell receptor beta chain is described in this entry. This clonotype has at least ten counts. Its antigen is currently not known. Per-base qualities were not stored, and no clone one base away is much larger. Reading the germline V gene (reference sequence) gives CDR1 DFQATT and CDR2 SNEGSKA. V is clipped by 5 bases and J by 0 bases, and the sequence between their germline boundaries is 12 bases long. The CDR3 goes from the cysteine to the phenylalanine over 14 residues. The retained sequence is limited to the CDR3, 42 bases, with the frame set at the first base. The sample is drawn from a study of T-cell memory formation after mild COVID-19 (dated by TCRdb to the early 2020s). Broadly, across the study: TCR sequence clusters from the two donors were largely donor specific. The cohort was made up of two young adult volunteers, one female and one male, who were previously healthy. In two donors, T-cell clones that expanded and contracted after mild COVID-19 were followed by sequencing TCRalpha and TCRbeta repertoires longitudinally. Summary of the overall study and its limitations: Contracting CD4+ clones were found mainly in CM and EM memory subsets, while CD8+ clones were enriched in EMRA. From day 15 to 85, contracting clones showed balanced CD4/CD8 phenotypes, whereas a second wave of clones that expanded from day 15 to 37 leaned towards CD4+. The second-wave clones that peaked on day 37 were not confirmed to be SARS-CoV-2 specific. The study included only a couple of mild cases, and larger cohorts that include severe cases with pre-infection samples were judged to be necessary. Some responding clones were found in pre-infection memory, which suggests that pre-existing cross-reactive memory T cells took part in the SARS-CoV-2 response.

Ficoll-Paque density gradient centrifugation was used to isolate PBMCs. These reads were obtained on an Illumina NovaSeq 6000. TCRalpha and TCRbeta cDNA libraries were built by 5'RACE with constant-segment primers, adding sample barcodes and unique molecular identifiers. Trizol reagent was used to extract RNA from every sample. The libraries were amplified in two PCR steps, and the second step added a second sample barcode and Illumina TruSeq adapters. Sequencing of the libraries was done on an Illumina NovaSeq, producing 2 x 150 bp paired-end reads. On the study's bioinformatics: Reads were demultiplexed and collapsed into UMI-guided consensus sequences with migec v1.2.7. Using mixcr v2.1.11, the UMI consensuses were aligned to TRA and TRB V and J templates and assembled into clonotypes. Clonotypes were classified as expanded or contracted when called significant by both edgeR and NoisET, with noise models trained on biological replicates. For edgeR calls, the cutoffs were a false discovery rate-adjusted p below 0.01 and a log2 fold-change threshold of 1. As an exploratory analysis of dynamics, PCA with hierarchical clustering was applied to max-normalized trajectories of the 1000 most abundant clonotypes. Separately sequenced CD4+ and CD8+ repertoires were used to assign the CD4 or CD8 phenotype of responding clones. TCRdb reprocessed the public reads (quality trimming at Q25 with fastp, clone calling with MiXCR) and kept in-frame beta chains. A single entry per CDR3 protein holds the most common genes and DNA from its merged rows. TCRdb's processing, not the study's, gives the V and J calls here. The sample table records around 500,000 distinct CDR3 sequences; 15% to 20% of these occur just once. 9% to 15% of the sample lies in the top ten.

The sequence is built from TRBV20-1 and TRBJ2-3; a tentative D call is TRBD2 (6 bases match). The TCR sequence derives from an adult woman who had mild COVID-19 (a few samples of this study predate the infection). The sample titles of this study are shuffled in the database, so cell type and time point are left out; the donor was told from shared clones. The sequenced sample was PBMCs or a T cell subset sorted from them (not recorded which). This receptor carries the CDR3 CSAGSGDSTDTQYF. The DNA sequence follows: TGCAGTGCTGGGTCGGGGGATAGCACAGATACGCAGTATTTT.